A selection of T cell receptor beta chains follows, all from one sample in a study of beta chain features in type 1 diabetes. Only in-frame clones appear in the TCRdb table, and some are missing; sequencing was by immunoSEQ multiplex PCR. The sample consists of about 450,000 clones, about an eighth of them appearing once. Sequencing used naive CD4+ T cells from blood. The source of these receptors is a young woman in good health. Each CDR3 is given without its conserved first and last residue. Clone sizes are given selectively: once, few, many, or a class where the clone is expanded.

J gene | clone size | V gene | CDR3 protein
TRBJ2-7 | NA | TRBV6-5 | ASSSPYGRADEQY
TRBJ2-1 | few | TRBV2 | ASSVTGTGGDNEQF
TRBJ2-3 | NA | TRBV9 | ASSVGRAGTDTQY
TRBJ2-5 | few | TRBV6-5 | ASSELQAEETQY
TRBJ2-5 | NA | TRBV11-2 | ASSSLPLGGETQY
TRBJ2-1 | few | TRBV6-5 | ASSFDRGRNNEQF
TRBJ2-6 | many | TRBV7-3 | ASSTSSSGALT
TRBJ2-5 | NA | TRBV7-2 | ASSPRTVGQETQY
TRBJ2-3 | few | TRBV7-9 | ASSQAQLSTDTQY
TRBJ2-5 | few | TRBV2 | ASSEEDRELGTQY
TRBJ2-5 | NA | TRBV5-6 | ASSPLGGLADQETQY
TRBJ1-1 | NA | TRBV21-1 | ASSPRQGVWTEAF
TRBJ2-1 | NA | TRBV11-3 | ASSLGKGLKEF
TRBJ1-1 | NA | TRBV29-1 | SVTDRGTEAF
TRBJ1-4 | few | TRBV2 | ASSMDRGDEKLF
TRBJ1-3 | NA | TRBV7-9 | ASSLWQPSSGNTIY
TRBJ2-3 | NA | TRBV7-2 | ASSFNYVTDTQY
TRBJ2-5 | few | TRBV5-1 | ASSQTPGQQETQY
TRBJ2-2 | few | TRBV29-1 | SVDRQGNTGELF
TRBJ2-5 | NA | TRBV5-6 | ASSLSPGQRETQY
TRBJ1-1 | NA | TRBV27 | ASTKLSLGGTEAF
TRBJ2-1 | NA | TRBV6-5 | ASSYSGVGVHNEQF
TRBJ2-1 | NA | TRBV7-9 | ASSLVLSRDFYNEQF
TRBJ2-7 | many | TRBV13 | ASSLRQGPSYEQY
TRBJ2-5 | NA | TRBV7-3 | ASRVGGEETQY
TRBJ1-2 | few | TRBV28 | ASSFKGLGYT
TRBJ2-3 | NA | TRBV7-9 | ASSSRTGMADTQY
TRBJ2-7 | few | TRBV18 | ASSPTVAGFSYEQY
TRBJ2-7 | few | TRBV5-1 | ASSFDPTESGYEQY
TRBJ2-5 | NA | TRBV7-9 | ASSLLALGQETQY
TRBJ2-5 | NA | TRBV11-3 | ASSFELLRQGMEETQY
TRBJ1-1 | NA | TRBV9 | ASSPRDTEAF
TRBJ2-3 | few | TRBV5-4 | ASSFDRGPHRGRTDTQY
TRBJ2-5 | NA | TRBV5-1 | ASSIQETQY
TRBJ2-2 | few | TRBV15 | ATSRDYLNAGELF
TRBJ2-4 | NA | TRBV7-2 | ASSLEAGVAKNIQY
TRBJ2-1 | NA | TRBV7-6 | ASSLAYLGTEQF
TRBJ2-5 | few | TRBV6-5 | ASSYSGRGETQY
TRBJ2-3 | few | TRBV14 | ASSQGQILSGTDTQY
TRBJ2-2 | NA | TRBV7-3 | ASSPGWTANTGELF
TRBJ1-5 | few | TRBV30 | AWSVRSGGPQH
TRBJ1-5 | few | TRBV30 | AWSVGTGIVQPQH